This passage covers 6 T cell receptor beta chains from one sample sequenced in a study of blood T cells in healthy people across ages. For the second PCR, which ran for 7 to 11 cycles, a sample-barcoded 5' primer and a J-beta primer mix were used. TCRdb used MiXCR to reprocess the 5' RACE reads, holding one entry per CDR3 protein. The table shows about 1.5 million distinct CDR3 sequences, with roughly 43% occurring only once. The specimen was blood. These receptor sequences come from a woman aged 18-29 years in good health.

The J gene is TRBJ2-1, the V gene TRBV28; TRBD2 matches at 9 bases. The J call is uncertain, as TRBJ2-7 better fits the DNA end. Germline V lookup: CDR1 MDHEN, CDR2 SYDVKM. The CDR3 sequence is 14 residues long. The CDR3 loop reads CASNGREGYNEQYF. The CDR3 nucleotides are TGTGCCAGCAACGGGCGGGAGGGGTACAATGAGCAGTACTTC.

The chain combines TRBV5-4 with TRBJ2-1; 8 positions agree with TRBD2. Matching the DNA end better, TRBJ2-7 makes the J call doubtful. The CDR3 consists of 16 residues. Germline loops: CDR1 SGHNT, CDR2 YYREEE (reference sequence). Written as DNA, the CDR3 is TGTGCCAGCAGCAGGGGACTAGGTGGATCCTACAATGAGCAGTACTTC. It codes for CASSRGLGGSYNEQYF.

The CDR3, as DNA: TGTGCTAGTGGTGACTCCCAGGGGCCGCCGAGCTCCTACAATGAGCAGTTCTTC. Protein product: CASGDSQGPPSSYNEQFF. This rearrangement joins TRBV12-5 to TRBJ2-1; tentatively, D is TRBD1 (6 bases). Germline CDR1 reads LGHNT; CDR2 reads FRNRAP. This CDR3 is built from 18 residues. Trimming took 5 bases from V and 0 from J, leaving 20 bases between them.

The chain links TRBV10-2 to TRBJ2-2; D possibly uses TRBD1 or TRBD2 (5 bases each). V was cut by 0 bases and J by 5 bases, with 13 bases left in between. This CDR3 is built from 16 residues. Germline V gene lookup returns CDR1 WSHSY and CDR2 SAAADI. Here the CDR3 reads CASSESVVGATGELFF. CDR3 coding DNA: TGCGCCAGCAGTGAGTCCGTTGTCGGGGCTACCGGGGAGCTGTTTTTT.

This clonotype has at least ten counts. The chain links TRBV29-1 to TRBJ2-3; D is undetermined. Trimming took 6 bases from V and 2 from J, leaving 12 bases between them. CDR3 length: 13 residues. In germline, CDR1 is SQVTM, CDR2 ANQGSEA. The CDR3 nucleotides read TGCAGCGTAGTAGGAATGTTCACAGATACGCAGTATTTT. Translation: CSVVGMFTDTQYF.

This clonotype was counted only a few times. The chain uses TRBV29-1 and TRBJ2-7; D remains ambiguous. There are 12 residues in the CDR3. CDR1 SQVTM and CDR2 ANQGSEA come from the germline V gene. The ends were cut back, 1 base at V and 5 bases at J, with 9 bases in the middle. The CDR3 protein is CSVEVVGNEQYF. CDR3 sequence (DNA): TGCAGCGTTGAAGTGGTAGGGAACGAGCAGTACTTC.